The subject of this entry is one TCR beta chain. Assay used: immunoSEQ multiplex PCR; TCRdb lists only in-frame clones, some missing. The top ten clones hold approximately 1.5% of a sample with 100,000 to 150,000 clones, roughly 90% of them seen once. Germline V gene data show CDR1 as MNHEY and CDR2 as SVGAGI. V lost 4 bases and J lost 1, with 12 bases in between. This CDR3 has 15 residues. This record comes from a study of T cell responses to AZD1222 COVID-19 vaccine. The sample was peripheral blood, taken on day 0 of AZD1222 vaccination. The rearrangement uses TRBV6-5 and TRBJ2-3, with a possible D match to TRBD1 (5 bases). The clonotype comes from an adult in good health. CDR3 coding DNA: TGTGCCAGCAGTTTCGGACAACCCGGCACAGATACGCAGTATTTT. Translation gives CASSFGQPGTDTQYF.